Shown below are 4 T cell receptor beta chains from a single sample sequenced in a study of OX40 agonist ivuxolimab in advanced cancers. Some clones are missing from TCRdb's copy, which holds only in-frame ones; the method was immunoSEQ multiplex PCR. The top ten clones hold 4.5% to 5.5% of a sample with under 50,000 clones, over 80% of them seen once. Source: CD4+ or CD8+ T cells sorted from blood, taken in a trial of the OX40 agonist ivuxolimab. All receptors come from an adult with an advanced solid tumor such as melanoma, head and neck, liver or kidney cancer.

The rearrangement uses TRBV28 and TRBJ2-1; the match to TRBD2 covers 8 bases. Germline V CDR1 and CDR2: MDHEN, SYDVKM. This CDR3 region has 14 residues. The ends lost 7 bases at V and 1 base at J; junction bases unmatched: 3. The CDR3, as DNA: TGTGCCAGCAACGTAGCGGGATCCTACAATGAGCAGTTCTTC. Encoded protein: CASNVAGSYNEQFF.

The genes are TRBV11-3 and TRBJ1-2; D might be TRBD1 (6 bases). V was clipped by 5 bases and J by 8 bases, with 15 bases between them. Per the germline V gene, CDR1 is SGHNT and CDR2 is YENEEA. This CDR3 region has 13 residues. CDR3 nucleotides: TGTGCCAGCAGCACCCTACAGGGTGACGGCTACACCTTC. This encodes CASSTLQGDGYTF.

This clone appeared once. This chain connects TRBV5-5 to TRBJ1-2; a possible D gene is TRBD1 (5 bases). CDR1 and CDR2 (germline): SGHKS, YYEKEE (reference sequence). V was clipped by 1 base and J by 6 bases, with 13 bases between them. This CDR3 is 14 amino acids long. The CDR3 here is CASSLSPLQDGYTF. CDR3 nucleotides: TGTGCCAGCAGCTTGTCCCCCCTACAGGATGGCTACACCTTC.

This rearrangement joins TRBV10-1 to TRBJ2-2; TRBD1 agrees at 7 bases. Per germline, CDR1 WNHNN and CDR2 SYGVQD (reference sequence). Germline trimming cut 6 bases from V and 4 bases from J; bases unmatched to any gene: 5. The CDR3 consists of 14 residues. Written as DNA, the CDR3 is TGCGCCAGCAGGGATAACAGGGGCACCGGGGAGCTGTTTTTT. It codes for CASRDNRGTGELFF.